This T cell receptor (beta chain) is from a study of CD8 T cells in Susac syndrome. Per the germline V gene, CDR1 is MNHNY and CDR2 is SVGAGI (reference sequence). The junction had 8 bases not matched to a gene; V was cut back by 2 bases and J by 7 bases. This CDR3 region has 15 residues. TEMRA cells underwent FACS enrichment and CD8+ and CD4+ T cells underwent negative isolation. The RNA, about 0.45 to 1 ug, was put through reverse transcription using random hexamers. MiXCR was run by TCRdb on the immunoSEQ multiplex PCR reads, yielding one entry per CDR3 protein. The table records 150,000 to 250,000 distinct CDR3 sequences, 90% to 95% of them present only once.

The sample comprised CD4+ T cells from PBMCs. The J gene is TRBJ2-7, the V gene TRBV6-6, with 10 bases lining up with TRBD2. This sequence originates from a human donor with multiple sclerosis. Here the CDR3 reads CASSYLGTSVNEQYF. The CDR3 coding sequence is TGTGCCAGCAGTTACCTCGGGACTAGCGTAAATGAGCAGTACTTC.